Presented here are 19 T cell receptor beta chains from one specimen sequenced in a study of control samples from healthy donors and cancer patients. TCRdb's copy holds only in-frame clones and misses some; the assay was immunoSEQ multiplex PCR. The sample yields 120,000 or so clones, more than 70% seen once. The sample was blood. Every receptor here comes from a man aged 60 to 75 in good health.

CDR3 in DNA: TGTGCCAGCTCCACGAGGACGGATGAAAAACTGTTTTTT. Amino acid sequence: CASSTRTDEKLFF. The chain has TRBV18 and TRBJ1-4; D not resolved. The germline CDR1 and CDR2 sequences are KGHSH and LQKENI. The V gene lost 6 bases and the J gene lost 6 bases, with 11 bases spanning the gap. CDR3 length: 13 residues.

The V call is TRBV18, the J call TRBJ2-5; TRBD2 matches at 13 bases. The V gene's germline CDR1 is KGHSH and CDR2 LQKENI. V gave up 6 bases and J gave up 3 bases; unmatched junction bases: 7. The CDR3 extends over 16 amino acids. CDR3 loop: CASSRTSGGPKETQYF. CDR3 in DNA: TGTGCCAGCTCCCGGACTAGCGGGGGACCGAAAGAGACCCAGTACTTC.

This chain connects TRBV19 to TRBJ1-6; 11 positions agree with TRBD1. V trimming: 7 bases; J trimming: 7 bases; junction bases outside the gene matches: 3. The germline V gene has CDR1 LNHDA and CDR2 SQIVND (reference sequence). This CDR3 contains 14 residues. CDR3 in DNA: TGTGCCAGTATGGGGACAGGGGGGAATTCACCCCTCCACTTT. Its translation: CASMGTGGNSPLHF.

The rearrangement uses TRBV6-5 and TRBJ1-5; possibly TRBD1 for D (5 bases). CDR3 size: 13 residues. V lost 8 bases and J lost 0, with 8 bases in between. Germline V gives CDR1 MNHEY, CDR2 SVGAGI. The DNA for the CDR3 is TGTGCCAGCGGGGGATATAGCAATCAGCCCCAGCATTTT. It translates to CASGGYSNQPQHF.

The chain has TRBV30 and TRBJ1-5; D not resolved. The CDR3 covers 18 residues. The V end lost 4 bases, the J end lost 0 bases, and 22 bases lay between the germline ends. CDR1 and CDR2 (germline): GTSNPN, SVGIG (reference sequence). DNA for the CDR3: TGTGCCTGGATCAACCTGGGCAGTGGCAGCTTTAGCAATCAGCCCCAGCATTTT. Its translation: CAWINLGSGSFSNQPQHF.

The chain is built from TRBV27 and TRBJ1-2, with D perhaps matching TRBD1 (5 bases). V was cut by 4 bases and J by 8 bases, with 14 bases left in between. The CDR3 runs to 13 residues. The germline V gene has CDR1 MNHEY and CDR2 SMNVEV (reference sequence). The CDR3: CASSSPGAAGYTF. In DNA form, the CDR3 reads TGTGCCAGCAGTTCTCCCGGGGCGGCGGGCTACACCTTC.

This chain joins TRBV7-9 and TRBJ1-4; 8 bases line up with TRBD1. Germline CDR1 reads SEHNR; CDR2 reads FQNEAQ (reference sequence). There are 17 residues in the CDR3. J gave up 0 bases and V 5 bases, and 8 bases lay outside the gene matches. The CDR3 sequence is CASSVFTGGATNEKLFF. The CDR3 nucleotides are TGTGCCAGCAGCGTATTTACAGGGGGTGCAACTAATGAAAAACTGTTTTTT.

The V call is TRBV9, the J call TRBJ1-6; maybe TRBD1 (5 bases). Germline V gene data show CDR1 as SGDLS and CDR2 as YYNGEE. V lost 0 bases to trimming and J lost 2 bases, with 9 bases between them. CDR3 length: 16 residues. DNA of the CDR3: TGTGCCAGCAGCGTAGGGGGCGCTCCCTATAATTCACCCCTCCACTTT. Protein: CASSVGGAPYNSPLHF. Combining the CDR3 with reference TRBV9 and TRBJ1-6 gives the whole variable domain DSGVTQTPKHLITATGQRVTLRCSPRSGDLSVYWYQQSLDQGLQFLIQYYNGEERAKGNILERFSAQQFPDLHSELNLSSLELGDSALYFCASSVGGAPYNSPLHFGNGTRLTVT.

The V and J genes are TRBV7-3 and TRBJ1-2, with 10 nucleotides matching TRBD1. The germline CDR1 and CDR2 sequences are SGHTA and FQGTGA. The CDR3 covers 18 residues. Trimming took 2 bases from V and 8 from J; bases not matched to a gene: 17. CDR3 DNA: TGTGCCAGCAGCTTACGGCCGGGACAGGGGAAGGCTTTGGACGGCTACACCTTC. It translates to CASSLRPGQGKALDGYTF.

Here the CDR3 DNA reads TGTGCCAGCAGCTGGAACCAGGGAGTCTACACCTTC. Protein: CASSWNQGVYTF. The rearrangement joins TRBV7-8 to TRBJ1-2; tentatively, D is TRBD1 (5 bases). Deletions cut 4 bases from V and 10 bases from J, with 13 bases between. The CDR3 loop spans 12 amino acids. Germline-derived CDR1 and CDR2 are SGHVS and FQNEAQ.

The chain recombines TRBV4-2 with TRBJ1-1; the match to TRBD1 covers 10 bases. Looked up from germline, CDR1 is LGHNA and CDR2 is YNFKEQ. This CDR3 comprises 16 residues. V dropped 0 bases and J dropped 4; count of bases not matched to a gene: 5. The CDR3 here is CASSQDRDRGATEAFF. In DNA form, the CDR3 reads TGTGCCAGCAGCCAAGATCGGGACAGGGGAGCCACTGAAGCTTTCTTT.

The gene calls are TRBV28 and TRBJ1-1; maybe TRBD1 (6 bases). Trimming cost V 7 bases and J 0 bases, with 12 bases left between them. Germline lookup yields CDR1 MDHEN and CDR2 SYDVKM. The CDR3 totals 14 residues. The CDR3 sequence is CASIRGHLNTEAFF. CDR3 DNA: TGTGCCAGCATCCGGGGGCATTTGAACACTGAAGCTTTCTTT.

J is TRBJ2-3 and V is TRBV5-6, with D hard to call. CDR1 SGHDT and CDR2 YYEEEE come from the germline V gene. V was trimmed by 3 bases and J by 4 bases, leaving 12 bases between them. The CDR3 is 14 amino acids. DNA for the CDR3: TGTGCCAGCAGCTCGGCCTCCCGGTCAGATACGCAGTATTTT. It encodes CASSSASRSDTQYF.

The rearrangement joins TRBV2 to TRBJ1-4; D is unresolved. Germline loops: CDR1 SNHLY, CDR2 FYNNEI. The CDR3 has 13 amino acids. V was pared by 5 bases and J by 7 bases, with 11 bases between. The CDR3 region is CASSTDFTEKLFF. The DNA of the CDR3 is TGTGCCAGCAGTACAGATTTTACTGAAAAACTGTTTTTT.

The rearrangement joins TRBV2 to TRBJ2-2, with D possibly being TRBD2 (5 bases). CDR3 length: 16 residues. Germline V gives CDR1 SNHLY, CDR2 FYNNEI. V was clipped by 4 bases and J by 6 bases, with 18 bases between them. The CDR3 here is CASSVGSPGSAGELFF. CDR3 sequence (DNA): TGTGCCAGCAGTGTGGGCTCCCCGGGGTCCGCCGGGGAGCTGTTTTTT.

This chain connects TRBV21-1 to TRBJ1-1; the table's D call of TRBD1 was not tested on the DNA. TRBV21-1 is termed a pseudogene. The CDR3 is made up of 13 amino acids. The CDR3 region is CASRRQDNTEAFF. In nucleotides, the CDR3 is TGTGCCAGCAGGAGACAGGACAACACTGAAGCTTTCTTT.

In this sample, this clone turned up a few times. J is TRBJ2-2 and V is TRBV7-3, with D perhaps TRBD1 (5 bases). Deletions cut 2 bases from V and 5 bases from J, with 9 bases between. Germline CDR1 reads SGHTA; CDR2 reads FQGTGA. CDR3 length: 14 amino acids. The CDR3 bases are TGTGCCAGCAGCTTATATCAGGGTACCGGGGAGCTGTTTTTT. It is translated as CASSLYQGTGELFF.

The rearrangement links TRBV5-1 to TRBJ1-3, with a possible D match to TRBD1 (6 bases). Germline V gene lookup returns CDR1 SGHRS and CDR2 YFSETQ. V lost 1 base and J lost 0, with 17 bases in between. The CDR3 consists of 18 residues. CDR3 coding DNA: TGCGCCAGCAGCTTGAATCCCGCGGGACAAACCTCTGGAAACACCATATATTTT. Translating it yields CASSLNPAGQTSGNTIYF.

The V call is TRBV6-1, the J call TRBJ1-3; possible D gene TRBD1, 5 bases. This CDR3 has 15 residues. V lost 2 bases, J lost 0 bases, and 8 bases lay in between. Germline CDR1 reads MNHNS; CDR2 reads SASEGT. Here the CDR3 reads CASSETTASGNTIYF. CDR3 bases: TGTGCCAGCAGTGAAACGACAGCCTCTGGAAACACCATATATTTT.